The 21 T cell receptor beta chains in this list originate from one sample, sequenced in a study of T-cell memory formation after mild COVID-19. Via MiXCR, TCRdb re-called the 5' RACE reads, giving one row per CDR3 protein. The sample has hundreds of thousands of distinct CDR3 sequences, about 18% seen once. The sequenced sample consisted of PBMCs or a T cell subset sorted from them (not recorded which). Every receptor here comes from an adult woman who had mild COVID-19 (a few samples of this study predate the infection). Cell type and time point are not known.

The J gene is TRBJ2-1, the V gene TRBV19, with a possible D match to TRBD1 (5 bases). CDR3 size: 14 residues. V was trimmed by 5 bases and J by 5 bases, leaving 13 bases between them. Germline CDR1 and CDR2: LNHDA and SQIVND (reference sequence). The CDR3 sequence is CASSSWGSDNEQFF. CDR3 sequence (DNA): TGTGCCAGTAGTTCTTGGGGCTCGGACAATGAGCAGTTCTTC.

The CDR3 loop is CSASSGTARGYTF. For the CDR3, the DNA is TGCAGTGCTAGTTCCGGGACAGCGAGGGGCTACACCTTC. The rearrangement uses TRBV20-1 and TRBJ1-2, with 7 bases fitting TRBD1. The V gene's germline CDR1 is DFQATT and CDR2 SNEGSKA (reference sequence). This CDR3 has 13 residues. The V gene end was trimmed by 3 bases and the J gene end by 8 bases; junction bases not matched to a gene: 9.

The V and J genes are TRBV7-6 and TRBJ1-2, with no clear D. Germline CDR1 and CDR2: SGHVS and FNYEAQ. This CDR3 is 15 amino acids long. Trimming took off 1 base at V and 0 bases at J, with 9 bases between the two ends. CDR3 residues: CASSLGTTANYGYTF. The DNA of the CDR3 is TGTGCCAGCAGCTTAGGAACGACTGCTAACTATGGCTACACCTTC.

This clonotype was recorded a few times. The gene calls are TRBV7-6 and TRBJ1-4; TRBD1 is a possible D gene (6 bases). This CDR3 is 15 amino acids long. Germline loops: CDR1 SGHVS, CDR2 FNYEAQ. V shed 5 bases and J shed 12 bases, with 22 bases lying between them. The CDR3 loop reads CASSLVFKQGGELFF. CDR3 DNA: TGTGCCAGCAGCCTCGTCTTTAAACAGGGTGGGGAACTGTTTTTT. The full variable domain, completed using reference TRBV7-6 and TRBJ1-4, is GAGVSQSPRYKVTKRGQDVALRCDPISGHVSLYWYRQALGQGPEFLTYFNYEAQQDKSGLPNDRFSAERPEGSISTLTIQRTEQRDSAMYRCASSLVFKQGGELFFGSGTQLSVL.

This clonotype has a handful of counts. The J gene is TRBJ2-7, the V gene TRBV15; 7 bases fit TRBD1. V was pared by 5 bases and J by 3 bases, with 10 bases of the junction left unmatched. Germline V lookup: CDR1 LNHNV, CDR2 YYDKDF (reference sequence). The CDR3 spans 15 residues. This chain's CDR3 is CATSGAGTANYEQYF. CDR3 DNA sequence: TGTGCCACCAGCGGTGCCGGGACAGCCAACTACGAGCAGTACTTC.

In its sample, this clonotype was seen a few times. This rearrangement joins TRBV14 to TRBJ1-1; D is unresolved. V gave up 4 bases and J gave up 6 bases, with 12 bases separating them. CDR1 is SGHDN and CDR2 is FVKESK in the germline V gene. The CDR3 spans 13 residues. This chain's CDR3 is CASSPRQDPEAFF. CDR3 DNA: TGTGCCAGCAGCCCTCGACAAGATCCTGAAGCTTTCTTT.

Details on this clonotype: A much bigger clone sits one base away, suggesting this may be a read error. The CDR3 reads CASGPSYEQYF. CDR3 DNA sequence: TGTGCCAGCGGTCCCTCCTACGAGCAGTACTTC. V is TRBV7-9 and J is TRBJ2-7; no clear D gene. The germline V and J ends were trimmed by 8 bases and 0 bases, with 5 bases remaining between them. In germline, CDR1 is SEHNR, CDR2 FQNEAQ (reference sequence). This CDR3 spans 11 amino acids.

Only a few counts were recorded for this clonotype. The chain employs TRBV9 and TRBJ1-2; no clear D gene. This CDR3 is 15 amino acids long. Per the germline V gene, CDR1 is SGDLS and CDR2 is YYNGEE. V was clipped by 4 bases and J by 2 bases, with 15 bases between them. The CDR3 here is CASSFLGTENYGYTF. As DNA, the CDR3 is TGTGCCAGCAGCTTCCTTGGCACCGAGAACTATGGCTACACCTTC.

The chain uses TRBV10-2 and TRBJ2-7; TRBD1 agrees at 7 bases. Germline CDR1 reads WSHSY; CDR2 reads SAAADI. Germline trimming cut 0 bases from V and 1 base from J; bases unmatched to any gene: 0. This CDR3 is built from 14 residues. The chain's CDR3 is CASSESGQSYEQYF. DNA for the CDR3: TGCGCCAGCAGTGAGTCGGGACAGTCCTACGAGCAGTACTTC.

This clonotype occurred many times. The chain carries TRBV29-1 and TRBJ2-1, with a possible D match to TRBD2 (6 bases). This CDR3 contains 15 residues. Germline V CDR1 and CDR2: SQVTM, ANQGSEA. V was clipped by 2 bases and J by 7 bases, with 18 bases between them. The DNA for the CDR3 is TGCAGCGTTGAACACCTTGGGGTAGCGGTGAATGAGCAGTTCTTC. Translation: CSVEHLGVAVNEQFF.

The sample holds a few counts of this clonotype. This chain joins TRBV18 and TRBJ2-5; TRBD1 matches at 7 bases. Germline CDR1 is KGHSH and CDR2 is LQKENI. Trimming cost V 8 bases and J 1 base; bases outside gene matches: 4. The CDR3 runs to 13 residues. CDR3 DNA sequence: TGTGCCAGCCTAGACAGGGTCCAAGAGACCCAGTACTTC. Translating it yields CASLDRVQETQYF.

The chain links TRBV19 to TRBJ2-7, with 8 bases matching TRBD2. Trimming took 2 bases from V and 2 from J; bases not matched to a gene: 5. This CDR3 contains 15 residues. CDR1 is LNHDA, CDR2 SQIVND, per germline (reference sequence). CDR3 DNA sequence: TGTGCCAGTAGTATAACGGGAGGGATTGCCTACGAGCAGTACTTC. Residues: CASSITGGIAYEQYF.

The chain recombines TRBV29-1 with TRBJ2-3; possible D gene TRBD1, 7 bases. CDR3 length equals 13 residues. Trimming pared 4 bases from V and 6 bases from J, leaving 14 bases between. The germline gives CDR1 SQVTM, CDR2 ANQGSEA. DNA of the CDR3: TGCAGCGTTGTGGTCCAGGGGGGCGATACGCAGTATTTT. This gives the protein CSVVVQGGDTQYF.

The chain joins TRBV7-8 to TRBJ2-5; D gene uncertain. Germline V CDR1 and CDR2: SGHVS, FQNEAQ. CDR3 length: 14 residues. Trimming left V 3 bases short and J 5 bases short, with 13 bases between. CDR3 bases: TGTGCCAGCAGCTTTATTTTCGCCTGGGAGACCCAGTACTTC. Translated, it gives CASSFIFAWETQYF.

This clonotype was seen a few times. V usage is TRBV5-1 and J usage is TRBJ1-1; tentative D call: TRBD1 (5 bases). Germline values: CDR1 SGHRS, CDR2 YFSETQ. This CDR3 has 13 amino acids. V was shortened by 1 base and J by 6 bases, with 10 bases between the two germline ends. CDR3 sequence reads: CASSLQGRAEAFF. CDR3 nucleotides: TGCGCCAGCAGCTTGCAGGGTAGGGCTGAAGCTTTCTTT. Using reference TRBV5-1 and TRBJ1-1 for the parts outside the CDR3, the full variable domain is KAGVTQTPRYLIKTRGQQVTLSCSPISGHRSVSWYQQTPGQGLQFLFEYFSETQRNKGNFPGRFSGRQFSNSRSEMNVSTLELGDSALYLCASSLQGRAEAFFGQGTRLTVV.

The chain uses TRBV24-1 and TRBJ1-2; D might be TRBD1 (6 bases). V shed 5 bases and J shed 8 bases, with 14 bases lying between them. The germline V gene encodes CDR1 KGHDR and CDR2 SFDVKD. The CDR3 loop spans 13 amino acids. CDR3 amino acids: CATSVGQNVGYTF. CDR3 DNA: TGTGCCACCAGTGTCGGACAGAATGTGGGCTACACCTTC.

The V and J genes are TRBV7-2 and TRBJ2-7; TRBD1 or TRBD2 may be the D gene (5 bases each). CDR1 and CDR2 (germline): SGHTA, FQGNSA. The length of the CDR3 is 15 residues. Trimming shortened V by 5 bases and J by 5 bases, and 19 bases separated the two germline ends. The CDR3 nucleotides are TGTGCCAGCAGCAACCCTTGGGACGCCCTGGACGAGCAGTACTTC. Translating gives CASSNPWDALDEQYF.

V gene TRBV6-2 or TRBV6-3 combines with J gene TRBJ2-7; possibly TRBD2 for D (6 bases). CDR1 and CDR2 from the germline V gene are MNHEY and SVGEGT. The V and J ends lost 0 bases and 7 bases respectively, with 16 bases between them. There are 15 residues in the CDR3. This CDR3 reads CASSYSYPTSGEQYV. CDR3 nucleotides: TGTGCCAGCAGTTACTCATACCCAACGAGCGGGGAGCAGTACGTC.

There are many counts of this clonotype. The V and J genes are TRBV12-3 or TRBV12-4 and TRBJ2-7, with D uncertain. The ends were cut back, 1 base at V and 5 bases at J, with 6 bases in the middle. The CDR3 spans 12 residues. The CDR3: CASSLGVHEQYF. For the CDR3, the DNA is TGTGCCAGCAGTTTAGGGGTCCACGAGCAGTACTTC.

The chain combines TRBV6-2 or TRBV6-3 with TRBJ2-5, with a possible D match to TRBD2 (6 bases). Looked up from germline, CDR1 is MNHEY and CDR2 is SVGEGT. CDR3 length: 15 amino acids. Deletions cut 6 bases from V and 3 bases from J, with 17 bases between. CDR3 sequence: CASRLLAPVKETQYF. CDR3 nucleotides: TGTGCCAGCAGACTACTAGCCCCCGTGAAAGAGACCCAGTACTTC.

This clonotype has more than one count but fewer than ten. The CDR3 is CSASAGGDTEAFF. For the CDR3, the DNA is TGCAGTGCTTCTGCAGGGGGCGACACTGAAGCTTTCTTT. This chain connects TRBV20-1 to TRBJ1-1; TRBD1 aligns across 8 bases. CDR1 is DFQATT, CDR2 SNEGSKA, per germline (reference sequence). The V and J ends lost 5 bases and 3 bases, in that order; junction bases with no gene match: 5. There are 13 residues in the CDR3.